The source of this T cell receptor beta chain is a study of response to subunit inactivated influenza vaccine. Study-wide results and limits: There was a suggestion from the authors that each seasonal influenza vaccination recruits few new T cells.

CDR3 length: 14 amino acids. Unmatched junction bases numbered 4, after V lost 2 bases and J lost 6 bases. Per the germline V gene, CDR1 is SGHTA and CDR2 is FQGNSA. TCRdb recomputed calls from the RT-PCR reads with MiXCR, one row per CDR3 protein. Found here are over 400,000 distinct CDR3 sequences, around 9.9% of them singletons; the top ten hold about 12%. To note about this clonotype: Its antigen remains unknown.

The source of this sequence is a man in his fifties who received an inactivated influenza vaccine. V usage is TRBV7-2 and J usage is TRBJ2-7; 10 bases align to TRBD1. The input for sequencing was PBMCs from blood, taken about 40 days after vaccination. In DNA, the CDR3 is TGTGCCAGCAGCTTACAGAGACAGGGGGCCGAGCAGTACTTC. Translating gives CASSLQRQGAEQYF.